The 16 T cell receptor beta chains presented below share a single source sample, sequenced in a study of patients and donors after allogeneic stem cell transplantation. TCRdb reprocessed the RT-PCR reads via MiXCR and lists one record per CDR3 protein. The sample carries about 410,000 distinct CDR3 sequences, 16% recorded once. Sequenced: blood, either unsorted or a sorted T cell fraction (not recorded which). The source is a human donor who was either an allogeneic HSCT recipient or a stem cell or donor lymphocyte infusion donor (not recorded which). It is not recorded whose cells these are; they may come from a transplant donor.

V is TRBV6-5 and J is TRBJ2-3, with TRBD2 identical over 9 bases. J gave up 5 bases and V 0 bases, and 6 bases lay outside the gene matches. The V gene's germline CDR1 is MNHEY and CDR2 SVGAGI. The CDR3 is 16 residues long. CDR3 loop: CASSYSRASGVDTQYF. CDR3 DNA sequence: TGTGCCAGCAGTTACTCTAGGGCTAGCGGGGTAGATACGCAGTATTTT.

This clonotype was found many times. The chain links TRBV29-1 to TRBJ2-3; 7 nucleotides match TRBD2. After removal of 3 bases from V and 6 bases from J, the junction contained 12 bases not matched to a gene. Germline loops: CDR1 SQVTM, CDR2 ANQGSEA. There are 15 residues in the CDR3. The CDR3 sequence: CSVERLAEMGDTQYF. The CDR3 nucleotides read TGCAGCGTTGAGCGGCTAGCGGAGATGGGGGATACGCAGTATTTT.

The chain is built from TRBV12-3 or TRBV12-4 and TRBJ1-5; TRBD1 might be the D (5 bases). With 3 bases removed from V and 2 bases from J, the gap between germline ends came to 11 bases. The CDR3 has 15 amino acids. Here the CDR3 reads CASSFGGKGNQPQHF. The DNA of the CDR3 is TGTGCCAGCAGTTTCGGGGGGAAGGGCAATCAGCCCCAGCATTTT.

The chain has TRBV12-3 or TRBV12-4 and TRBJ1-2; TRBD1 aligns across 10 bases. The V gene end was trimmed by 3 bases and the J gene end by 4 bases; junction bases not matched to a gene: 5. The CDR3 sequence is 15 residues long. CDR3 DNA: TGTGCCAGCAGTTTGGGGGACAGGGGAGGCTATGGCTACACCTTC. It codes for CASSLGDRGGYGYTF.

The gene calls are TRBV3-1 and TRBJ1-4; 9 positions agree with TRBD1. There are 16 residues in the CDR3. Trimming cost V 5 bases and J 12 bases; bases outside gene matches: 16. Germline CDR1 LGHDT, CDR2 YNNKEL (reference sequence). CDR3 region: CASSNYWTGVVEELFF. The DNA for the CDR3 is TGTGCCAGCAGCAATTATTGGACAGGGGTTGTGGAAGAACTGTTTTTT.

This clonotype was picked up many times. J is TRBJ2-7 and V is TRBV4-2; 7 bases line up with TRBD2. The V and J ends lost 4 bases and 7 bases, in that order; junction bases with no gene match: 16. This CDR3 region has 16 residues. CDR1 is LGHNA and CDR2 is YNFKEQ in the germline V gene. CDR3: CASSLSPIARAGEQYF. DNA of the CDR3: TGTGCCAGCAGCCTGAGCCCCATAGCTAGAGCGGGGGAGCAGTACTTC.

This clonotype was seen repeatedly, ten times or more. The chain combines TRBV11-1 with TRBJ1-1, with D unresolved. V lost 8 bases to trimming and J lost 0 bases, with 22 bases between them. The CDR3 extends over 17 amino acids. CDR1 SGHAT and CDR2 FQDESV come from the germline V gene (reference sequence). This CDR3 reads CASGVSGGPRMNTEAFF. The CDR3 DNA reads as TGTGCCAGCGGAGTTAGTGGAGGACCGCGAATGAACACTGAAGCTTTCTTT. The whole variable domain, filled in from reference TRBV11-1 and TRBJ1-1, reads EAEVAQSPRYKITEKSQAVAFWCDPISGHATLYWYRQILGQGPELLVQFQDESVVDDSQLPKDRFSAERLKGVDSTLKIQPAELGDSAMYLCASGVSGGPRMNTEAFFGQGTRLTVV.

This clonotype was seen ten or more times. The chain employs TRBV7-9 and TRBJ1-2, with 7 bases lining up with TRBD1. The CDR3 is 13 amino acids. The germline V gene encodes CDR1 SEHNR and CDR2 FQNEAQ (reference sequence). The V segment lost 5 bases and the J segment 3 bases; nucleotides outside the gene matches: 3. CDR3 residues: CASSIDRDYGYTF. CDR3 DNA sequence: TGTGCCAGCAGCATCGACAGGGACTATGGCTACACCTTC.

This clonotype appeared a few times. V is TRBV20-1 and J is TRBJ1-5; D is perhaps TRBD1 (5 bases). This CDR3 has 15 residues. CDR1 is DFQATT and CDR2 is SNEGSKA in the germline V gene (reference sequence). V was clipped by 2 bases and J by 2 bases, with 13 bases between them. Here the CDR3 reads CSARSGGTGNQPQHF. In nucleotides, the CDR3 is TGCAGTGCTAGATCGGGGGGTACGGGCAATCAGCCCCAGCATTTT.

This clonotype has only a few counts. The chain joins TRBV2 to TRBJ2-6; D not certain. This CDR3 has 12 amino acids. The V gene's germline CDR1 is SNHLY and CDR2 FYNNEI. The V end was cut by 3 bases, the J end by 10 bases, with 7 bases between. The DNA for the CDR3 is TGTGCCAGCAGTGACCTTGGGAACGTCCTGACTTTC. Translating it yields CASSDLGNVLTF.

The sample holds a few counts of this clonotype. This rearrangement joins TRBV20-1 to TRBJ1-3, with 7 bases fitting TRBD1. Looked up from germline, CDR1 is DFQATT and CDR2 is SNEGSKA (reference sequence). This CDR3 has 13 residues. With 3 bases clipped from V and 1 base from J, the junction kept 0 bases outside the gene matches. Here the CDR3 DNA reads TGCAGTGCTAGGGGACAGTCTGGAAACACCATATATTTT. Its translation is CSARGQSGNTIYF.

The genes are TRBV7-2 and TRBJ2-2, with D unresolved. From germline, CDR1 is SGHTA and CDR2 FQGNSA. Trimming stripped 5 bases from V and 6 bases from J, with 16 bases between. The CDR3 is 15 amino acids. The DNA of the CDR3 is TGTGCCAGCAGCCGCCTCGCGGTTAGGGCCGGGGAGCTGTTTTTT. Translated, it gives CASSRLAVRAGELFF. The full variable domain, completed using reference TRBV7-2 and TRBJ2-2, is GAGVSQSPSNKVTEKGKDVELRCDPISGHTALYWYRQSLGQGLEFLIYFQGNSAPDKSGLPSDRFSAERTGGSVSTLTIQRTQQEDSAVYLCASSRLAVRAGELFFGEGSRLTVL.

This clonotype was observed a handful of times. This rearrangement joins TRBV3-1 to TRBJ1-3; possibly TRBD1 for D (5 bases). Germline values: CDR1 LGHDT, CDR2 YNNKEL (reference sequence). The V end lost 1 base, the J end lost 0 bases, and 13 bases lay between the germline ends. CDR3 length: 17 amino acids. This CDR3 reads CASSQVWDSNSGNTIYF. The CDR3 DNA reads TGTGCCAGCAGCCAAGTTTGGGACTCGAACTCTGGAAACACCATATATTTT.

The CDR3: CASSLSGQTYNEQFF. The CDR3 DNA is TGTGCCAGCAGCTTATCGGGACAAACCTACAATGAGCAGTTCTTC. The chain has TRBV11-3 and TRBJ2-1; perhaps TRBD1 as D (6 bases). CDR1 is SGHNT, CDR2 YENEEA, per germline. Trimming took off 2 bases at V and 2 bases at J, with 10 bases between the two ends. The CDR3 is 15 residues long.

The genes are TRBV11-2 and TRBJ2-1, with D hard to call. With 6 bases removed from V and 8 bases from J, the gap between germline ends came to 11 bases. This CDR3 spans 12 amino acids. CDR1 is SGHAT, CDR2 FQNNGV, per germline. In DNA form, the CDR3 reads TGTGCCAGCAGACACCTGGGTGATGAGCAGTTCTTC. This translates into CASRHLGDEQFF.

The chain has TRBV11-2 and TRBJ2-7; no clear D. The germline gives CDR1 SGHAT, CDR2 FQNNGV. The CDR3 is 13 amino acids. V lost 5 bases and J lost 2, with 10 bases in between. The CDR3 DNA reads TGTGCCAGCAGCAGGGCAAGGGCCTACGAGCAGTACTTC. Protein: CASSRARAYEQYF.